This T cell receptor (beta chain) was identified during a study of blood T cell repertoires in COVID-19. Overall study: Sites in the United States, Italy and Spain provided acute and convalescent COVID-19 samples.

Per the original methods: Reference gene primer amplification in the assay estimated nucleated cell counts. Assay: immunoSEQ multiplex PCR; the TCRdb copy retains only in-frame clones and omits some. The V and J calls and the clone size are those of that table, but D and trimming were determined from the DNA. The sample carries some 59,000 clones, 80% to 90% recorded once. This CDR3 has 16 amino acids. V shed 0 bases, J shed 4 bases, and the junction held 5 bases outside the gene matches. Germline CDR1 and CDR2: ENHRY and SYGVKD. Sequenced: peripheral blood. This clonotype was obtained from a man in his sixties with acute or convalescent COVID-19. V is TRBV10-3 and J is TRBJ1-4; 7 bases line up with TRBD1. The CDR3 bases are TGTGCCATCAGTGAGTCGGGGGGACAGTATAATGAAAAACTGTTTTTT. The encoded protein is CAISESGGQYNEKLFF.